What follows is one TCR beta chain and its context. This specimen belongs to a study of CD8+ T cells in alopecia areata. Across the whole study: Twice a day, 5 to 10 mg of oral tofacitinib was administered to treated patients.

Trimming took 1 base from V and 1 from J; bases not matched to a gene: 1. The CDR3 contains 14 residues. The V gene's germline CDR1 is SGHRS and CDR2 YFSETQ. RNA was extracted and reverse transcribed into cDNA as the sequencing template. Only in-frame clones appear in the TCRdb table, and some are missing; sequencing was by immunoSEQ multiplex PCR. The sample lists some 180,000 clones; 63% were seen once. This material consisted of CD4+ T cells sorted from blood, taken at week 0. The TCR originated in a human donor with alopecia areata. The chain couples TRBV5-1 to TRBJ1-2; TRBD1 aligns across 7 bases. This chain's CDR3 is CASSLTGDNYGYTF. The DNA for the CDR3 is TGCGCCAGCAGCTTGACAGGGGATAACTATGGCTACACCTTC.